This TCR beta chain appears in the sequencing data of a study of blood T cell repertoires in COVID-19. Study details: Acute-phase and convalescent COVID-19 samples originated in the United States, Italy and Spain. T cells, B-cell-depleted T cells, or PBMCs provided the cDNA or gDNA that served as material.

Participants were aged 18 to 89 years from 20 to 30 US areas. Participant reports of clinical history set cohort assignment. This CDR3 is built from 16 residues. The V and J ends lost 8 bases and 0 bases respectively, with 17 bases between them. Germline V gene sequence: CDR1 LNHDA, CDR2 SQIVND (reference sequence). The protocol was immunoSEQ multiplex PCR, while the TCRdb copy is restricted to in-frame clones and leaves out a portion. The sample lists approximately 300,000 clones; approximately 85% were seen once. This clone occurred once. The sequenced sample was PBMCs or T cells enriched from blood (not recorded which). The receptor's source is a woman aged 25 to 45 who had recovered from COVID-19. J is TRBJ1-3 and V is TRBV19; D unclear. The CDR3 DNA reads as TGTGCCAGTTCCGCAAAGGAGGCGATCTCTGGAAACACCATATATTTT. Translation: CASSAKEAISGNTIYF.